What follows are 28 T cell receptor beta chains derived from one specimen sequenced in a study of human T cells and chemical hapten exposure. It was the library that attached unique molecular identifiers to individual cDNA molecules. Each CDR3 protein gets one entry after TCRdb re-called the reads with MiXCR. Of around 120,000 distinct CDR3 sequences in the sample, around 8.5% were seen once. It was from unfractionated whole blood that total RNA was extracted. The source material was whole blood. These receptors all stem from a human donor in good health. Some clones in this sample may be carry-over from other donors' samples.

CDR3 DNA sequence: TGTGCCAGCAGCCTGGTTGTGGGAGAAGTTAGGAGCACAGATACGCAGTATTTT. It codes for CASSLVVGEVRSTDTQYF. The chain employs TRBV5-4 and TRBJ2-3; perhaps TRBD2 as D (5 bases). The germline V and J ends were trimmed by 4 bases and 0 bases, with 21 bases remaining between them. CDR1 SGHNT and CDR2 YYREEE come from the germline V gene (reference sequence). The length of the CDR3 is 18 residues.

This clonotype has a count of ten or more. The CDR3, as DNA: TGTGCCAGCAGGCCAGGGACGAACACCGGGGAGCTGTTTTTT. It codes for CASRPGTNTGELFF. This chain connects TRBV7-3 to TRBJ2-2; TRBD1 might be the D (5 bases). The CDR3 has 14 residues. Germline V gene data show CDR1 as SGHTA and CDR2 as FQGTGA. V was clipped by 6 bases and J by 0 bases, with 8 bases between them.

This clonotype was seen ten or more times. J is TRBJ2-7 and V is TRBV7-2; D may be TRBD1 or TRBD2 (6 bases each). V was cut by 5 bases and J by 3 bases, with 17 bases left in between. The CDR3 has 15 amino acids. Germline V lookup: CDR1 SGHTA, CDR2 FQGNSA. In DNA, the CDR3 is TGTGCCAGCAGCCAGGGGACTCCATCCATCTACGAGCAGTACTTC. Translating gives CASSQGTPSIYEQYF.

This clonotype appeared many times. The chain has TRBV12-5 and TRBJ1-1; D is ambiguous. The CDR3 totals 12 residues. From germline, CDR1 is LGHNT and CDR2 FRNRAP. V shed 1 base and J shed 1 base, with 1 base lying between them. The CDR3 nucleotides read TGTGCTAGTGGTTTGGAGAACACTGAAGCTTTCTTT. It is translated as CASGLENTEAFF.

This clonotype has just a few counts. The J gene is TRBJ2-5, the V gene TRBV10-2; D unresolved. The V gene lost 3 bases and the J gene lost 1 base, with 12 bases spanning the gap. Germline loops: CDR1 WSHSY, CDR2 SAAADI. The CDR3 is made up of 15 amino acids. The CDR3 spells CASSDIGQAQETQYF. The CDR3 region has the DNA TGCGCCAGCAGTGATATCGGGCAGGCCCAAGAGACCCAGTACTTC.

The chain recombines TRBV10-1 with TRBJ2-1; either TRBD1 or TRBD2 may fit D (5 bases each). The CDR3 consists of 13 residues. Trimming pared 4 bases from V and 12 bases from J, leaving 16 bases between. Germline CDR1 and CDR2: WNHNN and SYGVQD (reference sequence). CDR3 residues: CASSAGTGSWQFF. CDR3 nucleotide sequence: TGCGCCAGCAGTGCGGGGACCGGGTCGTGGCAGTTCTTC.

Concerning this clonotype itself: A much larger clone differs from this one at a single base, so this may be a read error. The V gene is TRBV27, the J gene TRBJ1-1; D unresolved. CDR3 size: 16 residues. Per the germline V gene, CDR1 is MNHEY and CDR2 is SMNVEV (reference sequence). V gave up 4 bases and J gave up 0 bases, with 15 bases separating them. Written as DNA, the CDR3 is TGTGCCAGCAGTTGGAAGGGCAGACGTATGAACACTGAAGCTTTCTTT. Translated, it gives CASSWKGRRMNTEAFF.

Many counts were recorded for this clonotype. The chain uses TRBV20-1 and TRBJ2-6; 9 nucleotides line up with TRBD1. The CDR3 is 14 residues long. Germline CDR1 DFQATT, CDR2 SNEGSKA (reference sequence). J gave up 2 bases and V 7 bases, and 3 bases lay outside the gene matches. The DNA of the CDR3 is TGCAGTGTCGGACAGGGGACTGGGGCCAACGTCCTGACTTTC. Encoded protein: CSVGQGTGANVLTF.

The rearrangement uses TRBV4-1 and TRBJ2-5, with D perhaps TRBD1 (6 bases). The CDR3 is 15 residues long. Trimming cost V 4 bases and J 6 bases, with 18 bases left between them. Germline-derived CDR1 and CDR2 are MGHRA and YSYEKL. The CDR3 DNA reads as TGCGCCAGCAGCCCGGTAGGACAGCAAGAGAAGACCCAGTACTTC. Its translation is CASSPVGQQEKTQYF.

This clonotype was seen repeatedly, ten times or more. J is TRBJ2-3 and V is TRBV6-5, with 8 bases lining up with TRBD1. V trimming: 0 bases; J trimming: 0 bases; junction bases outside the gene matches: 5. Germline V gene data show CDR1 as MNHEY and CDR2 as SVGAGI. This CDR3 region has 17 residues. The chain's CDR3 is CASSYSWGQVSTDTQYF. DNA of the CDR3: TGTGCCAGCAGTTACTCTTGGGGACAGGTTAGCACAGATACGCAGTATTTT.

This clonotype was counted ten times or more. The chain has TRBV5-1 and TRBJ1-6, with TRBD1 matching over 7 bases. Trimming cost V 4 bases and J 7 bases; bases outside gene matches: 8. From germline, CDR1 is SGHRS and CDR2 YFSETQ. The CDR3 is 15 amino acids. The CDR3 sequence is CASSLGTAGNSPLHF. DNA of the CDR3: TGCGCCAGCAGCCTCGGGACAGCCGGCAATTCACCCCTCCACTTT.

There are a few counts of this clonotype. V usage is TRBV6-5 and J usage is TRBJ1-5; TRBD1 is a possible D gene (6 bases). This CDR3 comprises 13 residues. CDR1 is MNHEY, CDR2 SVGAGI, per germline. V lost 5 bases to trimming and J lost 7 bases, with 12 bases between them. The CDR3 DNA reads as TGTGCCAGCAGTCAGGACAGAGGACAGCCCCAGCATTTT. It encodes CASSQDRGQPQHF.

In this sample, this clonotype turned up a few times. The rearrangement joins TRBV5-1 to TRBJ2-3; no clear D. This CDR3 is built from 15 residues. Trimming cost V 5 bases and J 2 bases, with 15 bases left between them. Germline CDR1 SGHRS, CDR2 YFSETQ. The CDR3 loop is CASSSRSEFTDTQYF. As DNA, the CDR3 is TGCGCCAGCAGTAGTCGGTCTGAATTCACAGATACGCAGTATTTT.

CDR3 protein: CASSRSNGGNTGELFF. The CDR3 coding sequence is TGTGCCAGCAGTCGATCAAACGGCGGGAACACCGGGGAGCTGTTTTTT. J is TRBJ2-2 and V is TRBV12-3 or TRBV12-4; D is ambiguous. This CDR3 region has 16 residues. V shed 5 bases and J shed 1 base, with 14 bases lying between them.

As to this clonotype: A much larger clone sits a single nucleotide away, making a read error possible. The genes are TRBV5-1 and TRBJ1-3; unclear D gene. CDR1 is SGHRS, CDR2 YFSETQ, per germline. The CDR3 contains 17 residues. V was pared by 2 bases and J by 1 base, with 16 bases between. Here the CDR3 DNA reads TGCGCCAGCAGCTTAACTTTGGACCAGGAGTCTGGAAACACCATATATTTT. Translation: CASSLTLDQESGNTIYF. Full variable domain (outside the CDR3, taken from reference TRBV5-1 and TRBJ1-3): KAGVTQTPRYLIKTRGQQVTLSCSPISGHRSVSWYQQTPGQGLQFLFEYFSETQRNKGNFPGRFSGRQFSNSRSEMNVSTLELGDSALYLCASSLTLDQESGNTIYFGEGSWLTVV.

This sequence joins TRBV20-1 and TRBJ2-3; 10 nucleotides match TRBD2. CDR1 and CDR2 (germline): DFQATT, SNEGSKA (reference sequence). The CDR3 sequence is 15 residues long. J lost 3 bases, V lost 3 bases, and 6 bases had no gene match. CDR3 sequence (DNA): TGCAGTGCTAGGCGGGGACTAGCGTCAACAGATACGCAGTATTTT. Residues: CSARRGLASTDTQYF.

The V call is TRBV7-2, the J call TRBJ2-7; 7 bases line up with TRBD1. The germline V gene has CDR1 SGHTA and CDR2 FQGNSA. Losses at the gene ends were 2 bases for V and 1 base for J; bases not matched to a gene: 5. The CDR3 is made up of 15 amino acids. The CDR3 region has the DNA TGTGCCAGCAGCTTAACGGTGGGACAGTCCTACGAGCAGTACTTC. The encoded protein is CASSLTVGQSYEQYF.

In this sample, this clonotype turned up many times. The V and J genes are TRBV29-1 and TRBJ2-3, with TRBD1 matching over 7 bases. CDR3 length: 13 residues. CDR1 SQVTM and CDR2 ANQGSEA come from the germline V gene. With V trimmed by 6 bases and J by 4 bases, 7 bases remained unmatched. The CDR3 loop reads CSVERQGADTQYF. CDR3 DNA: TGCAGCGTCGAGAGACAGGGAGCAGATACGCAGTATTTT.

The genes are TRBV19 and TRBJ1-5; D perhaps matches TRBD1 (6 bases). Germline values: CDR1 LNHDA, CDR2 SQIVND (reference sequence). This CDR3 has 18 residues. Trimming cost V 6 bases and J 1 base, with 22 bases left between them. CDR3 bases: TGTGCCAGTAGCGCGCGGGGGGGCGTAAAGTTCAGCAATCAGCCCCAGCATTTT. This encodes CASSARGGVKFSNQPQHF.

About this clonotype: This may be a read error: a much more frequent sequence differs by one nucleotide. This rearrangement joins TRBV6-5 to TRBJ2-7, with D possibly TRBD2 on 6 matching bases. This CDR3 is 13 amino acids long. CDR1 and CDR2 from the germline V gene are MNHEY and SVGAGI. CDR3 bases: TGTGCCAGCAGCACCGGGAGCTCCTACGATCAGTACTTC. It encodes CASSTGSSYDQYF.

The chain is built from TRBV20-1 and TRBJ2-3; 9 bases fit TRBD1. This CDR3 region has 16 residues. Trimming took 1 base from V and 2 from J; bases not matched to a gene: 7. CDR1 is DFQATT, CDR2 SNEGSKA, per germline (reference sequence). CDR3 region: CSARGWTGDVTDTQYF. The CDR3 nucleotides read TGCAGTGCTAGAGGATGGACAGGGGACGTCACAGATACGCAGTATTTT.

This clonotype was counted ten times or more. The chain employs TRBV2 and TRBJ2-1; the match to TRBD2 covers 7 bases. CDR1 is SNHLY and CDR2 is FYNNEI in the germline V gene. The CDR3 sequence is 13 residues long. V was pared by 9 bases and J by 7 bases, with 9 bases of the junction left unmatched. In nucleotides, the CDR3 is TGTGCCAGACCCCCCGGACTAGTAAATGAGCAGTTCTTC. Amino acids: CARPPGLVNEQFF.

This rearrangement joins TRBV19 to TRBJ1-5, with TRBD1 matching over 9 bases. Germline CDR1 and CDR2: LNHDA and SQIVND (reference sequence). The junction had 11 bases not matched to a gene; V was cut back by 6 bases and J by 2 bases. The CDR3 is 17 residues long. CDR3 residues: CASRAEDRGYGNQPQHF. In nucleotides, the CDR3 is TGTGCCAGTAGGGCGGAGGACAGGGGTTATGGCAATCAGCCCCAGCATTTT.

This clonotype appeared a few times. V usage is TRBV20-1 and J usage is TRBJ2-1; TRBD2 matches 11 bases. Germline V gene lookup returns CDR1 DFQATT and CDR2 SNEGSKA (reference sequence). V gave up 3 bases and J gave up 4 bases; unmatched junction bases: 5. The CDR3 has 15 amino acids. The DNA of the CDR3 is TGCAGTGCTAGGGGACTAGCGGACCCTTACAATGAGCAGTTCTTC. It translates to CSARGLADPYNEQFF.

The chain is built from TRBV2 and TRBJ2-2; 10 bases agree with TRBD2. CDR3 length: 13 residues. V was pared by 8 bases and J by 6 bases, with 3 bases of the junction left unmatched. Germline V gene sequence: CDR1 SNHLY, CDR2 FYNNEI. CDR3 amino acids: CASVAGGPGELFF. In DNA, the CDR3 is TGTGCCAGCGTAGCGGGAGGCCCCGGGGAGCTGTTTTTT.

V gene TRBV2 combines with J gene TRBJ2-1, with TRBD1 matching 9 bases. CDR1 and CDR2 (germline): SNHLY, FYNNEI. The CDR3 is made up of 15 amino acids. V lost 6 bases to trimming and J lost 2 bases; unmatched junction nucleotides: 5. As DNA, the CDR3 is TGTGCCAGCAGCGGGGGACAGGGCCCCTACAATGAGCAGTTCTTC. This gives the protein CASSGGQGPYNEQFF. Drawing the rest from reference TRBV2 and TRBJ2-1, the complete variable domain is EPEVTQTPSHQVTQMGQEVILRCVPISNHLYFYWYRQILGQKVEFLVSFYNNEISEKSEIFDDQFSVERPDGSNFTLKIRSTKLEDSAMYFCASSGGQGPYNEQFFGPGTRLTVL.

The chain recombines TRBV4-1 with TRBJ2-2; 10 bases align to TRBD2. The CDR3 runs 16 residues. The germline CDR1 and CDR2 sequences are MGHRA and YSYEKL. Trimming removed 0 bases from V and 3 bases from J; junction bases left unmatched: 1. The CDR3 loop reads CASSQDSGRYTGELFF. CDR3 nucleotides: TGCGCCAGCAGCCAAGATAGCGGGAGGTACACCGGGGAGCTGTTTTTT.

This clonotype has only a few counts. The chain links TRBV13 to TRBJ1-1; no firm D call. This CDR3 has 14 residues. V dropped 2 bases and J dropped 1 base, with 8 bases sitting between them. CDR1 is PRHDT, CDR2 FYEKMQ, per germline (reference sequence). CDR3 bases: TGTGCCAGCAGCTTAATTGCAGGGAACACTGAAGCTTTCTTT. Protein sequence: CASSLIAGNTEAFF.